This is a list of T cell receptor beta chains from one sample in a study of cytomegalovirus exposure and HLA in healthy donors. The assay was immunoSEQ multiplex PCR, and TCRdb's table has in-frame clones only and misses some. The top ten clones hold around 1.9% of a sample with approximately 210,000 clones, 81% of them seen once. Sequenced material: PBMCs. Receptors originate from a man younger than 35 in good health and CMV-seronegative. CDR3s include the opening cysteine and the closing phenylalanine or tryptophan. D genes are given only for firm matches. Clone size, where shown, is once, few, many, or a class for clones that have expanded.

TRBJ2-1,once,TRBD1,TRBV11-3,15,TGTGCCAGCAGCTTACAACAGGGGGCTTACAATGAGCAGTTCTTC,CASSLQQGAYNEQFF
TRBJ1-6,.,.,TRBV2,13,TGTGCCAGCCTTGGGCAGAAGAATTCACCCCTCCACTTT,CASLGQKNSPLHF
TRBJ1-5,.,TRBD1,TRBV28,18,TGTGCCAGCAGTTTACTCTGGGACAGGAGATATAGCAATCAGCCCCAGCATTTT,CASSLLWDRRYSNQPQHF
TRBJ2-3,.,.,TRBV5-1,16,TGCGCCAGCAGGGAGGGACAGAGCATCTTCACAGATACGCAGTATTTT,CASREGQSIFTDTQYF
TRBJ2-3,.,TRBD2,TRBV11-1,17,TGTGCCAGCAGCTTTGCGGGAGGGCCGGCTGTCACAGATACGCAGTATTTT,CASSFAGGPAVTDTQYF
TRBJ2-7,.,TRBD2,TRBV4-2,18,TGTGCCAGCAGCCAGGACACCCTGGGACTAGCGGGAGTATACGAGCAGTACTTC,CASSQDTLGLAGVYEQYF
TRBJ2-1,.,TRBD2,TRBV11-2,16,TGTGCCAGCAGCTTAGATATCCTAGCGGGGGACAATGAGCAGTTCTTC,CASSLDILAGDNEQFF
TRBJ2-5,.,TRBD1,TRBV29-1,12,TGCAGCGTCGGACAGGGCCAAGAGACCCAGTACTTC,CSVGQGQETQYF
TRBJ2-1,.,TRBD1,TRBV7-9,16,TGTTCCAGCAGCTTAGAGGCAGGGGGTAACTACAATGAGCAGTTCTTC,CSSSLEAGGNYNEQFF
TRBJ2-3,.,TRBD2,TRBV6-5,13,TGTGCCAGCAGTCGCGGACAACTAGCGGGAATGAATTTT,CASSRGQLAGMNF
TRBJ1-1,.,.,TRBV28,14,TGTGCCAGCAGACCCCACGTGGGGGGCACTGAAGCTTTCTTT,CASRPHVGGTEAFF
TRBJ2-7,once,.,TRBV27,14,TGTGCCAGCAGTTACTCGCTTGCAGCGAACGAGCAGTACTTC,CASSYSLAANEQYF
TRBJ2-3,.,TRBD2,TRBV4-1,15,TGCGCCACCGGGGGAGTAGCGGGGGGTACAGATACGCAGTATTTT,CATGGVAGGTDTQYF
TRBJ2-3,.,TRBD2,TRBV19,16,TGTGCCAGTATGAGGACTAGCGCGGCCGACACAGATACGCAGTATTTT,CASMRTSAADTDTQYF
TRBJ1-1,.,.,TRBV28,15,TGTGCCAGCAGTTTATGGGAGGCGGTGAACACTGAAGCTTTCTTT,CASSLWEAVNTEAFF
TRBJ2-3,.,.,TRBV5-4,17,TGTGCCAGCAGCTTTTCCCGGGGGAGCTCTGTTCCAGATACGCAGTATTTT,CASSFSRGSSVPDTQYF
TRBJ2-1,.,.,TRBV9,15,TGTGCCAGCAGCGTAGGAGGGATTGGCTACAATGAGCAGTTCTTC,CASSVGGIGYNEQFF
TRBJ2-3,once,.,TRBV9,16,TGTGCCAGCAGCGTAGGAGGGCGGGCTAGCTGGGATACGCAGTATTTT,CASSVGGRASWDTQYF
TRBJ1-2,.,.,TRBV6-5,15,TGTGCCAGCACCACAGGCGGAGGGCTTAACTATGGCTACACCTTC,CASTTGGGLNYGYTF
TRBJ1-5,once,.,TRBV7-2,14,TGTGCCAGCAGCTTAGTTTCGGGGAATCGACCCCAGCATTTT,CASSLVSGNRPQHF
TRBJ1-3,.,TRBD1,TRBV29-1,13,TGCAGCGTGACAGGGGTAGCTGGAAACACCATATATTTT,CSVTGVAGNTIYF
TRBJ2-7,.,TRBD1,TRBV18,15,TGTGCCAGCTCGCAACAGGGGGCCCCCTCCTACGAGCAGTACTTC,CASSQQGAPSYEQYF
TRBJ2-2,.,TRBD2,TRBV7-3,16,TGTGCCAGCAGCTTAATTCGGGAGGGGAACACCGGGGAGCTGTTTTTT,CASSLIREGNTGELFF
TRBJ2-5,.,TRBD1,TRBV10-2,13,TGCGCCAGCAGACCGGGACAGGGGATGGCCCAGTACTTC,CASRPGQGMAQYF
TRBJ2-7,once,TRBD1,TRBV15,14,TGTGCCACCAGCGGGGACAGGGGCTCCTACGAGCAGTACTTC,CATSGDRGSYEQYF
TRBJ2-1,.,TRBD2,TRBV7-6,16,TGTGCCAGCAGCTTAGCGTCACTAGCGCCGCACAATGAGCAGTTCTTC,CASSLASLAPHNEQFF
TRBJ2-7,.,.,TRBV28,16,TGTGCCAGCAGTCCTAATAGCGGCAGTTTCTCCTACGAGCAGTACTTC,CASSPNSGSFSYEQYF
TRBJ1-1,.,.,TRBV9,14,TGTGCCAGCAGCGTAGAGGCGGTGAACACTGAAGCTTTCTTT,CASSVEAVNTEAFF
TRBJ1-5,.,TRBD1,TRBV6-5,12,TGTGCCAGGACAGGGCAGAATCAGCCCCAGCATTTT,CARTGQNQPQHF
TRBJ2-1,many,.,TRBV6-1,16,TGTGCCAGCAGTGGAAACAGGGAGGGGCGGAAAGATGAGCAGTTCTTC,CASSGNREGRKDEQFF
TRBJ2-7,.,TRBD2,TRBV7-8,15,TGTGCCAGCAGCTTAGTCACTAGCGGGGGTTACGAGCAGTACTTC,CASSLVTSGGYEQYF
TRBJ2-1,.,TRBD2,TRBV4-2,16,TGTGCCAGCAGCCAAGATCTGGAACTAGCGGGAGATGAGCAGTTCTTC,CASSQDLELAGDEQFF
TRBJ2-3,once,.,TRBV5-1,15,TGCGCCAGCACGGACAGGAGGGCTAGCACAGATACGCAGTATTTT,CASTDRRASTDTQYF
TRBJ1-6,.,.,TRBV4-1,15,TGCGCCAGCAGCCAAGGTTTAGGGGATAATTCACCCCTCCACTTT,CASSQGLGDNSPLHF
TRBJ1-2,once,TRBD1,TRBV19,14,TGTGCCAGTAGTATCCCCGGGACAGTAAATGGCTACACCTTC,CASSIPGTVNGYTF
TRBJ2-7,.,TRBD2,TRBV29-1,13,TGCAGCGTTGAATTGGGACTAGCGTACGAGCAGCACTTC,CSVELGLAYEQHF
TRBJ1-5,.,.,TRBV9,15,TGTGCCAGCAGCGATGCGGGTCTGCCCTATCAGCCCCAGCATTTT,CASSDAGLPYQPQHF
TRBJ1-2,.,.,TRBV9,18,TGTGCCAGCAGCGTAGCCTTGCGTGTAGGGGGACCTAACTATGGCTACACCTTC,CASSVALRVGGPNYGYTF
TRBJ1-1,.,TRBD1,TRBV4-2,14,TGTGCCAGCAGCTTGTTGGACAGGGCTACTGAAGCTTTCTTT,CASSLLDRATEAFF
TRBJ1-4,once,.,TRBV19,15,TGTGCCAGTAGTAGCCGCGGGGCAACTAATGAAAAACTGTTTTTT,CASSSRGATNEKLFF
TRBJ2-1,.,TRBD2,TRBV19,16,TGTGCCAGTAGTATAGACCCAGCGGGAGCCTACAATGAGCAGTTCTTC,CASSIDPAGAYNEQFF
TRBJ1-1,.,.,TRBV29-1,13,TGCAGCGTTATTAGCTACCCGGGAACTGAAGCTTTCTTT,CSVISYPGTEAFF
TRBJ1-5,once,.,TRBV7-2,15,TGTGCCAGCAGCTTGGGCGGGTCGAGCAATCAGCCCCAGCATTTT,CASSLGGSSNQPQHF
TRBJ1-1,.,TRBD1,TRBV5-6,16,TGTGCCAGCAGCGGGGACAGAGTGAAACTGGGGACTGAAGCTTTCTTT,CASSGDRVKLGTEAFF
TRBJ2-7,.,TRBD1,TRBV29-1,11,TGCAGCGTCGGCGACAGGGACGAGCAGTACTTC,CSVGDRDEQYF
TRBJ1-1,.,.,TRBV5-5,16,TGTGCCAGCAGCTTACGGCCAGCACCCCGGGACACTGAAGCTTTCTTT,CASSLRPAPRDTEAFF
TRBJ1-2,.,TRBD1,TRBV29-1,13,TGCAGCTCGAGGGGGCGATTTAGTGTTGGTGGGACCTTC,CSSRGRFSVGGTF
TRBJ1-2,.,.,TRBV6-6,16,TGTGCCAGCAGCTACGGGGGCCACAGGGAGGGCTATGGCTACACCTTC,CASSYGGHREGYGYTF
TRBJ1-1,.,TRBD1,TRBV7-9,14,TGTGCCAGCAGCTTAACACAGGGGGACACTGAAGCTTTCTTT,CASSLTQGDTEAFF
TRBJ1-1,once,.,TRBV7-8,14,TGTGCCAGCAGCTTAGCTCTGTATAACACTGAAGCTTTCTTT,CASSLALYNTEAFF
TRBJ2-1,few,TRBD2,TRBV2,13,TGTGCCAGCCCCGGGACTAGCGGCAGTGAGCAGTTCTTC,CASPGTSGSEQFF